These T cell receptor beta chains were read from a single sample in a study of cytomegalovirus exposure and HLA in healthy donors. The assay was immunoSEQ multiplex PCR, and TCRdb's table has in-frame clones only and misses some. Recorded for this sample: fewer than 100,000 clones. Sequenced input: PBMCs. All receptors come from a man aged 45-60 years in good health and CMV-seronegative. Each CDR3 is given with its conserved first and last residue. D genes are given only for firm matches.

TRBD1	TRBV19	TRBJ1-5	TGTGCCAGTACGCGGGGGGTTTACAGGGGATCGAGCAATCAGCCCCAGCATTTT	CASTRGVYRGSSNQPQHF
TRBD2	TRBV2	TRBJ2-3	TGTGCCAGCAATCTCCTAGCGGGGGGGCGAGATACGCAGTATTTT	CASNLLAGGRDTQYF
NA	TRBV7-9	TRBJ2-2	TGTGCCAGCAGGGCTAGCTTTCTCGGGGAGCTGTTTTTT	CASRASFLGELFF
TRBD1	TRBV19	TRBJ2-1	TGTGCCAGTAGGGGACAGTTTAACGCCGGACACAATGAGCAGTTCTTC	CASRGQFNAGHNEQFF
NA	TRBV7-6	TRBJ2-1	TGTGCCAGCAGCCACGGACAGACTGAGCAGTTCTTC	CASSHGQTEQFF
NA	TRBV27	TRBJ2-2	TGTGCCAGCAGTTTGGCGGCCGGGGAGCTGTTTTTT	CASSLAAGELFF
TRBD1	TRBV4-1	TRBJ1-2	TGCGCCAGCAGCCACACGGAAACAGGGGGCTATGGCTACACCTTC	CASSHTETGGYGYTF
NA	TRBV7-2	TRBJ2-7	TGTGCCAGCAGCTTAGTTAATTCGGGCTACGAGCAGTACTTC	CASSLVNSGYEQYF
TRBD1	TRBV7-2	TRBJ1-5	TGTGCCAGCACCCAGGGGGTGCAGCCCCAGCATTTT	CASTQGVQPQHF
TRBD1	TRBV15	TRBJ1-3	TGTGCCACCAGCAGAGGGACAGGGGGTTATGGAAACACCATATATTTT	CATSRGTGGYGNTIYF
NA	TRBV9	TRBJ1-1	TGTGCCAGCAGCACCCGGGACATCCTGGCCACTGAAGCTTTCTTT	CASSTRDILATEAFF
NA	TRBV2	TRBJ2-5	TGTGCCAGCACCCCCCTCGACAGCAAGCAAGAGACCCAGTACTTC	CASTPLDSKQETQYF
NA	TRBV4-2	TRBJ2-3	TGTGCCAGCAGCCAAGGAGCTAGCACAGATACGCAGTATTTT	CASSQGASTDTQYF
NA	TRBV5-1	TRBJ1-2	TGCGCCAGCAGCTCAGGGGATTATGACTATGGCTACACCTTC	CASSSGDYDYGYTF
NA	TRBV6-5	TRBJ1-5	TGTGCCAGCAGTTACCCGGGACTTAGCAATCAGCCCCAGCATTTT	CASSYPGLSNQPQHF
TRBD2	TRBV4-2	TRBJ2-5	TGTGCCAGCAGCCAAGATATAACTAGCGGGGAAGTAGAGACCCAGTACTTC	CASSQDITSGEVETQYF
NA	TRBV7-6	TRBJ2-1	TGTGCCAGCAGCCCGACAGAAAGATGGAATGAGCAGTTCTTC	CASSPTERWNEQFF
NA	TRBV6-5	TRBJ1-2	TGTGCCAGCAGTTACTCGGCAGGGAAGGGATATGGCTACACCTTC	CASSYSAGKGYGYTF